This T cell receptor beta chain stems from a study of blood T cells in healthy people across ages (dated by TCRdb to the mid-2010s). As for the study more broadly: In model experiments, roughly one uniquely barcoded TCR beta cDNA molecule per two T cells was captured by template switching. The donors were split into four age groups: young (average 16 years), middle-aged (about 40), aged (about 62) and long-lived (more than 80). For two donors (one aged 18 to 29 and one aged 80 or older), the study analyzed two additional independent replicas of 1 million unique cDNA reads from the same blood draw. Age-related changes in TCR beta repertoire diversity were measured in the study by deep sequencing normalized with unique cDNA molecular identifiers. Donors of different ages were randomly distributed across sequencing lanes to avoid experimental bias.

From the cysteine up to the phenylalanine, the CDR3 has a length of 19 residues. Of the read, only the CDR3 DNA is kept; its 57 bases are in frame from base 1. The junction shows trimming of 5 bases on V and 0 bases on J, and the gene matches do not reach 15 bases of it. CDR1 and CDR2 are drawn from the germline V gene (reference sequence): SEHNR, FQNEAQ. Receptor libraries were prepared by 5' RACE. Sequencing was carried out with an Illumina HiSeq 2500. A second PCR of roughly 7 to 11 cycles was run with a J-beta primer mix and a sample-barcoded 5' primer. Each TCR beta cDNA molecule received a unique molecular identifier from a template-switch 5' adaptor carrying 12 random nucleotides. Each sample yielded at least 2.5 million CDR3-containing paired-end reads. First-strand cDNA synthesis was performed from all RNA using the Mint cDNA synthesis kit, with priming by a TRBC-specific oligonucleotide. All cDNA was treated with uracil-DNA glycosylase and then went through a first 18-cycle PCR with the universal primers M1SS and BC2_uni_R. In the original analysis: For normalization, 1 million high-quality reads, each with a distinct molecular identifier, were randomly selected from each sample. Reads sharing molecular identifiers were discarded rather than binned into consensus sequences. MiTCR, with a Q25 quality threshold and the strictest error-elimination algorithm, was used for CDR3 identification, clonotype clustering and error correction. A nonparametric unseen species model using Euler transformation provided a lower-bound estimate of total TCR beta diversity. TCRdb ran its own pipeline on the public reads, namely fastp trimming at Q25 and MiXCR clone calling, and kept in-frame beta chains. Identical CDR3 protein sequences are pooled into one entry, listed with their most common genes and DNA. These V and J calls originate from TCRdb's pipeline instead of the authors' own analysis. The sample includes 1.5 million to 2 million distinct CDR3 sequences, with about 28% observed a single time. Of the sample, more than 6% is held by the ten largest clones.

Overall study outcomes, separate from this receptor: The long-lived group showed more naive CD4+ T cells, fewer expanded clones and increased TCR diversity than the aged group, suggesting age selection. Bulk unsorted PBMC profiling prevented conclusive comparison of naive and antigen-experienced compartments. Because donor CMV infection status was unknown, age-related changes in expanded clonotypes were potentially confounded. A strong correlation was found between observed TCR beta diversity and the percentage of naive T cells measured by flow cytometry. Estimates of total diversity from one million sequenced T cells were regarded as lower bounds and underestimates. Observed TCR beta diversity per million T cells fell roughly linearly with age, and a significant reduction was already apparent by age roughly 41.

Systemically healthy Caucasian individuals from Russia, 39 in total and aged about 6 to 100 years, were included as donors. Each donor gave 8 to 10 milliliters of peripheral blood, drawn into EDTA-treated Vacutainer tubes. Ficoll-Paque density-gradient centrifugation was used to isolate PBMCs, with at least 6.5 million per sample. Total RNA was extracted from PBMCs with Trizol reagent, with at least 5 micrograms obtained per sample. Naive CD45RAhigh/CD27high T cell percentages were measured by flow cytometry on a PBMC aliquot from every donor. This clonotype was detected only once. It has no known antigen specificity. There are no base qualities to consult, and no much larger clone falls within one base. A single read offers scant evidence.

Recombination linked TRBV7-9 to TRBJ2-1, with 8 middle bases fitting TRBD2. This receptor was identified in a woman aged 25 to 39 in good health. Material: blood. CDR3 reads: CASSRPGLAGSSSYNEQFF. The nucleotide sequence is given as TGTGCCAGCAGCCGACCGGGGCTAGCGGGCTCGAGCTCCTACAATGAGCAGTTCTTC.